Listed here are 11 T cell receptor beta chains from one sample, sequenced in a study of blood T cell repertoires in COVID-19 (dated by TCRdb to the early 2020s). The library was made by the immunoSEQ multiplex PCR assay. Entries here come from immuneACCESS through TCRdb and include only in-frame sequences with V and J called. Some clones fail to appear in such tables; in the studies checked, an unresolved V gene covers under half of the shortfall, and the cause of the remainder is unknown. This sample is represented by about 69,000 clones; 60% to 85% of them were singletons. The ten most abundant clones make up approximately 15% of the sample. Sequencing used peripheral blood. Receptors were obtained from a man in his 60s with acute or convalescent COVID-19.

This rearrangement joins TRBV12-3 or TRBV12-4 to TRBJ1-6; D is ambiguous. This CDR3 has 13 amino acids. V was shortened by 1 base and J by 9 bases, with 7 bases between the two germline ends. CDR3 residues: CASSLDGVSPLHF. The CDR3 coding sequence is TGTGCCAGCAGTTTAGACGGAGTTTCACCCCTCCACTTT.

V and J are TRBV4-2 and TRBJ2-7, with TRBD2 matching over 8 bases. Germline V gives CDR1 LGHNA, CDR2 YNFKEQ. This CDR3 contains 16 residues. The V gene end was trimmed by 4 bases and the J gene end by 0 bases; junction bases not matched to a gene: 8. This CDR3 is CASSPLGGGTSYEQYF. CDR3 nucleotide sequence: TGTGCCAGCAGCCCTCTCGGGGGGGGCACCTCCTACGAGCAGTACTTC.

This clone was found a few times. The chain employs TRBV19 and TRBJ1-5, with D hard to call. The CDR3 is made up of 15 amino acids. Germline loops: CDR1 LNHDA, CDR2 SQIVND (reference sequence). V was shortened by 2 bases and J by 4 bases, with 12 bases between the two germline ends. CDR3 in DNA: TGTGCCAGTAGTATATATAACAGAAAAAATCAGCCCCAGCATTTT. Translated, it gives CASSIYNRKNQPQHF.

The chain is built from TRBV6-5 and TRBJ1-2, with 8 bases matching TRBD1. The CDR3 spans 13 residues. Looked up from germline, CDR1 is MNHEY and CDR2 is SVGAGI. V shed 2 bases and J 8 bases; nucleotides not matched to a gene: 4. CDR3 coding DNA: TGTGCCAGCAGTTACGACAGGGGAGGAGGCTACACCTTC. Translation: CASSYDRGGGYTF.

V and J are TRBV7-3 and TRBJ2-1; D is undetermined. V was pared by 6 bases and J by 6 bases, with 12 bases between. The germline V gene has CDR1 SGHTA and CDR2 FQGTGA. This CDR3 has 13 residues. Here the CDR3 reads CASSLQEFNEQFF. The CDR3 DNA sequence: TGTGCCAGCAGTCTTCAGGAATTCAATGAGCAGTTCTTC.

This chain joins TRBV4-2 and TRBJ1-1, with TRBD1 matching 7 bases. The germline CDR1 and CDR2 sequences are LGHNA and YNFKEQ. This CDR3 contains 15 residues. V lost 0 bases to trimming and J lost 5 bases; unmatched junction nucleotides: 6. The DNA for the CDR3 is TGTGCCAGCAGCCAAGATGGCAGGGGGGATACTGAAGCTTTCTTT. Translated, it gives CASSQDGRGDTEAFF.

The chain employs TRBV5-1 and TRBJ2-5; 8 bases line up with TRBD2. The CDR3 is made up of 13 amino acids. J gave up 3 bases and V 5 bases, and 3 bases lay outside the gene matches. Germline CDR1 is SGHRS and CDR2 is YFSETQ. The CDR3 region has the DNA TGCGCCAGCAGGCCGGGACTAGAAGAGACCCAGTACTTC. Its protein is CASRPGLEETQYF.

The chain carries TRBV30 and TRBJ2-1, with TRBD1 as a possible D gene (5 bases). The V end lost 3 bases, the J end lost 3 bases, and 9 bases lay between the germline ends. The CDR3 has 13 residues. The germline V gene encodes CDR1 GTSNPN and CDR2 SVGIG (reference sequence). The CDR3 reads CAWREDSYNEQFF. CDR3 DNA: TGTGCCTGGAGGGAAGACAGCTACAATGAGCAGTTCTTC.

The V and J genes are TRBV5-1 and TRBJ2-3; TRBD1 is a possible D gene (5 bases). With 1 base removed from V and 8 bases from J, the gap between germline ends came to 17 bases. The germline V gene encodes CDR1 SGHRS and CDR2 YFSETQ. The CDR3 runs to 15 residues. The DNA for the CDR3 is TGCGCCAGCAGCTTGAGGGGATCTAACCGAGGTACGCAGTATTTT. Its translation is CASSLRGSNRGTQYF.

This chain joins TRBV19 and TRBJ1-6; the match to TRBD1 covers 7 bases. Germline values: CDR1 LNHDA, CDR2 SQIVND (reference sequence). V lost 6 bases, J lost 2 bases, and 10 bases stayed unmatched. The CDR3 extends over 17 amino acids. The CDR3 is CASSSPGTDAYNSPLHF. The DNA of the CDR3 is TGTGCCAGTAGCTCGCCCGGGACAGACGCCTATAATTCACCCCTCCACTTT.

The V call is TRBV9, the J call TRBJ1-2; 7 nucleotides agree with TRBD1. After removal of 3 bases from V and 2 bases from J, the junction contained 4 bases not matched to a gene. The CDR3 is 14 residues long. Germline assignment: CDR1 SGDLS and CDR2 YYNGEE. CDR3: CASSAEQGNYGYTF. The DNA for the CDR3 is TGTGCCAGCAGCGCCGAACAGGGGAACTATGGCTACACCTTC.